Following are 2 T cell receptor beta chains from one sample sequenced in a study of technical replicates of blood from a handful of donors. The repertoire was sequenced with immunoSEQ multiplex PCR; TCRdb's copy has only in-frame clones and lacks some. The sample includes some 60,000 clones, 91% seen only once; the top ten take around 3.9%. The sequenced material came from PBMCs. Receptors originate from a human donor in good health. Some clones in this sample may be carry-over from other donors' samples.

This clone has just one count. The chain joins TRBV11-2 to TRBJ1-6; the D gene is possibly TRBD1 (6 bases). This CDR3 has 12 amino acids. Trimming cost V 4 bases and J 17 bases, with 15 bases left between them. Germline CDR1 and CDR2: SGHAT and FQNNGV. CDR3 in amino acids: CASSSLQGEFHF. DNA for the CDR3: TGTGCCAGCAGCTCCTTACAGGGAGAGTTCCACTTT.

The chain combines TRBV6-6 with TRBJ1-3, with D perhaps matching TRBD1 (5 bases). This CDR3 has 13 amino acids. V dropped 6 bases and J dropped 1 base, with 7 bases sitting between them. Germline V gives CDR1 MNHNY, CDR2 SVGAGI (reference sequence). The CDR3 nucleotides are TGTGCCAGCAGACCAGGGTCTGGAAACACCATATATTTT. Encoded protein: CASRPGSGNTIYF.